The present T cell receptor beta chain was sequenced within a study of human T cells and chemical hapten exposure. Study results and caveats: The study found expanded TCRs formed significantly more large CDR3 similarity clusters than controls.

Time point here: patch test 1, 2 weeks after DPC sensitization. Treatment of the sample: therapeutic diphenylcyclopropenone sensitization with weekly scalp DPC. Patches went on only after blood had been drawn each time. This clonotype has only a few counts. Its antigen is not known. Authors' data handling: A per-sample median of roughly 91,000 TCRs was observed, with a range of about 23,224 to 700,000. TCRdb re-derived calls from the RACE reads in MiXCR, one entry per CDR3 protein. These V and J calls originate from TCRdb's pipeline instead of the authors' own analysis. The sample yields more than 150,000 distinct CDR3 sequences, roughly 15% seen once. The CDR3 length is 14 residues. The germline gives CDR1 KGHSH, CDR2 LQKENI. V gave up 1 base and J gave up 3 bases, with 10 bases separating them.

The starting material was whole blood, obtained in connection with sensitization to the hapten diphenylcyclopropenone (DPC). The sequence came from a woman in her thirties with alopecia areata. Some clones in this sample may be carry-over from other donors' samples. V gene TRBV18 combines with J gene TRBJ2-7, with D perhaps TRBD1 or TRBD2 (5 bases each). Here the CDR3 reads CASSPRGRGYEQYF. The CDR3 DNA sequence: TGTGCCAGCTCACCACGGGGCCGGGGCTACGAGCAGTACTTC.